Listed below are T cell receptor beta chains from one sample, sequenced in a study of blood T cell repertoires in COVID-19. Measured with immunoSEQ multiplex PCR; TCRdb has only the in-frame clones, and not every one. The repertoire holds under 200,000 clones, with 70% to 90% as singletons. The specimen was peripheral blood. These receptors were collected from a woman in her 50s with COVID-19, enrolled during active disease. Both conserved end residues are part of each CDR3. D genes are given only for firm matches. Clone size appears in some rows only: once, few, many, or a class for an expanded clone.

j_call	clone_size	v_call	d_call	cdr3_nt	cdr3_aa
TRBJ1-2	once	TRBV7-9	.	TGTGCCAGCAGCTCCGTTCGGACACCGAACTATGGCTACACCTTC	CASSSVRTPNYGYTF
TRBJ2-5	.	TRBV7-3	.	TGTGCCAGCAGCTTAATAGCGGCGGACCAAGAGACCCAGTACTTC	CASSLIAADQETQYF
TRBJ1-2	.	TRBV13	TRBD1	TGTGCCAGCAGCTTAGGCCGAGGACAGGGAAACTATGGCTACACCTTC	CASSLGRGQGNYGYTF
TRBJ1-2	once	TRBV7-2	.	TGTGCCAGCAGCTTAGACAGGGAAGGCTACACCTTC	CASSLDREGYTF
TRBJ1-2	.	TRBV6-6	TRBD1	TGTGCCAGCAGTTACTCGGGGCAGGGGGCAAACTATGGCTACACCTTC	CASSYSGQGANYGYTF
TRBJ1-2	.	TRBV6-5	.	TGTGCCAGCAGGGAGGGTACAGCTAACTATGGCTACACCTTC	CASREGTANYGYTF
TRBJ1-2	.	TRBV5-1	TRBD1	TGCGCCAGCAGCCTAGGGGACAGGGTAAGCGGCTACACCTTC	CASSLGDRVSGYTF
TRBJ2-3	once	TRBV12-3/TRBV12-4	.	TGTGCCAGCACCCGAGAGATCTTTAATACGCAGTATTTT	CASTREIFNTQYF
TRBJ1-5	.	TRBV2	.	TGTGCCAGCAGTGAGGGCCCCCTCCCGCGGGCCCAGCATTTT	CASSEGPLPRAQHF
TRBJ1-5	once	TRBV30	.	TGTGCCTGGAGTGTTGGCGCAGGGTTAAATCAGCCCCAGCATTTT	CAWSVGAGLNQPQHF
TRBJ2-7	.	TRBV5-6	TRBD1	TGTGCCAGCAGTACCGGGACAGATCTCGAGCAGTACTTC	CASSTGTDLEQYF
TRBJ2-3	.	TRBV7-2	TRBD2	TGTGCCAGCAGCTTAGCCGGACCCGGGACTAGCGCAGATACGCAGTATTTT	CASSLAGPGTSADTQYF
TRBJ2-7	.	TRBV27	.	TGTGCCAGCAGTTGGAGGGGGCCATACGAGCAGTACTTC	CASSWRGPYEQYF
TRBJ1-4	.	TRBV7-9	.	TGTGCCAGCAGCTTAGCAGGGGCAGGGTCGGCAACTAATGAAAAACTGTTTTTT	CASSLAGAGSATNEKLFF
TRBJ2-7	.	TRBV3-1/TRBV3-2	.	TGTGCCAGCAGCCCTCCCCAAAGCGGTTACGAGCAGTACTTC	CASSPPQSGYEQYF
TRBJ2-7	.	TRBV5-1	.	TGCGCCAGCAGCTCGGGACTGCACTACGAGCAGTACTTC	CASSSGLHYEQYF
TRBJ2-6	.	TRBV5-4	.	TGTGCCAGCAGCCATGGACTGCTCTCTGGGGCCAACGTCCTGACTTTC	CASSHGLLSGANVLTF
TRBJ2-7	few	TRBV27	.	TGTGCCAGCAGCCCGACCCCCGGACTGGCCCGGGGTTACGAGCAGTACTTC	CASSPTPGLARGYEQYF
TRBJ1-2	.	TRBV2	TRBD1	TGTGCCAGCAGACTGACAGGGGGCGTTTATGGCTACACCTTC	CASRLTGGVYGYTF
TRBJ2-1	.	TRBV5-1	TRBD1	TGCGCCAGCAGCCAGGACAGGGTTAACAATGAGCAGTTCTTC	CASSQDRVNNEQFF
TRBJ1-2	.	TRBV6-5	TRBD1	TGTGCCAGCAGTAACGGACAGGGACACTATGGCTACACCTTC	CASSNGQGHYGYTF
TRBJ2-5	.	TRBV3-1/TRBV3-2	TRBD1	TGTGCCAGCAGCGGTGCAGGGGGAAAAGAGACCCAGTACTTC	CASSGAGGKETQYF
TRBJ1-3	.	TRBV19	.	TGTGCCAGTCAACCGGGACTAAAGGTGGTTCCTGGAAACACCATATATTTT	CASQPGLKVVPGNTIYF
TRBJ2-1	once	TRBV5-6	TRBD2	TGTGCCAGCAGCTTTCAAGGGAGGGATGAGCAGTTCTTC	CASSFQGRDEQFF
TRBJ2-3	once	TRBV4-2	TRBD1	TGTGCCAGCAGCCCACAATTACAGGGGGCGACAGATACGCAGTATTTT	CASSPQLQGATDTQYF
TRBJ2-7	.	TRBV12-3/TRBV12-4	TRBD1	TGTGCCAGCAGTCAAGGACAGGGCCACGAGCAGTACTTC	CASSQGQGHEQYF
TRBJ2-1	.	TRBV21-1	.	TGTGCCAGCATTTCCACGGGGGGGGCGCTGAACAATGAGCAGTTCTTC	CASISTGGALNNEQFF
TRBJ2-2	.	TRBV10-3	TRBD1	TGTGCCGCAACGGGACAGGGGGATTGGGGGGAGCTGTTTTTT	CAATGQGDWGELFF
TRBJ2-7	.	TRBV2	.	TGTGCCAGCAGTGGACCTCGGGCCTTGGAGGAGGGGCAGTACTTC	CASSGPRALEEGQYF
TRBJ2-7	few	TRBV2	.	TGTGCCAGCTTGTACATGTCAACCTACGAGCAGTACTTC	CASLYMSTYEQYF
TRBJ2-5	.	TRBV19	.	TGTGCCAGTAGTAAAGCCCCGCGACAGTACCAAGAGACCCAGTACTTC	CASSKAPRQYQETQYF
TRBJ2-7	many	TRBV7-3	.	TGTGCCAGCAGCACAGGGTTTGGTGGGTCCTACGAGCAGTACTTC	CASSTGFGGSYEQYF
TRBJ2-3	.	TRBV30	TRBD2	TGTGCCGGGAGGGGGCGGGGGGGTTCCACAGATACGCAGTATTTT	CAGRGRGGSTDTQYF
TRBJ2-3	.	TRBV7-2	TRBD2	TGTGCCAGCAGCTTTGGACTAGCCACAGATACGCAGTATTTT	CASSFGLATDTQYF
TRBJ1-2	.	TRBV5-4	TRBD1	TGTGCCAGCAGCGGCCGGGACAGGGGGTGGTATGGCTACACCTTC	CASSGRDRGWYGYTF
TRBJ2-7	.	TRBV29-1	TRBD1	TGCAGCGTTGGGACAGGGGGAGGGGAGCAGTACTTC	CSVGTGGGEQYF
TRBJ1-4	.	TRBV25-1	.	TGTGCCAGAATCCCCCAGACAAAGAATGAAAAACTGTTTTTT	CARIPQTKNEKLFF
TRBJ2-2	.	TRBV10-3	TRBD1	TGTGCCATCAGTGACGGACAGGGGAACACCGGGGAGCTGTTTTTT	CAISDGQGNTGELFF
TRBJ2-3	.	TRBV28	.	TGTGCCAGCACCCTTCAGGGGGGAGATACGCAGTATTTT	CASTLQGGDTQYF
TRBJ2-1	.	TRBV5-1	.	TGCGCCAGCACCCGGACAGAAAACAATGAGCAGTTCTTC	CASTRTENNEQFF
TRBJ2-2	.	TRBV9	TRBD1	TGTGCCAGCAGCCCAGAGGGGACAGGCGTTAACACCGGGGAGCTGTTTTTT	CASSPEGTGVNTGELFF
TRBJ1-1	.	TRBV6-2/TRBV6-3	.	TGTGCCAGCAGTTACGACACAGGTGAAGCTTTCTTT	CASSYDTGEAFF
TRBJ2-7	.	TRBV3-1/TRBV3-2	.	TGTGCCAGCAGCCAAACAGGGTCCTACGAGCAGTACTTC	CASSQTGSYEQYF
TRBJ1-2	.	TRBV6-5	.	TGTGCCAGTAGAACAGGGCGGTATGGCTACACCTTC	CASRTGRYGYTF
TRBJ1-5	.	TRBV13	.	TGTGCCAGCAGCTTATTCGGTTCGGGTCAGCCCCAGCATTTT	CASSLFGSGQPQHF
TRBJ2-2	.	TRBV5-1	.	TGCGCCAGCAGCCCTCTGTCGGGTCTTATGTCCGGGGAGCTGTTTTTT	CASSPLSGLMSGELFF
TRBJ1-6	.	TRBV6-5	TRBD1	TGTGCCAGCAGTTCGACAGGGTGGGCTTCACCCCTCCACTTT	CASSSTGWASPLHF
TRBJ1-5	.	TRBV5-1	TRBD1	TGCGCCAGCAGCTTGGACAGGGGATGGGGGCAGCCCCAGCATTTT	CASSLDRGWGQPQHF
TRBJ2-5	.	TRBV9	TRBD2	TGTGCCAGCAGCCCACGGACTAGCGGGGGGGAGACCCAGTACTTC	CASSPRTSGGETQYF
TRBJ1-1	once	TRBV19	.	TGTGCCAGTAGCGGCACCCCCCAGGGGTACACTGAAGCTTTCTTT	CASSGTPQGYTEAFF
TRBJ1-2	few	TRBV4-3	TRBD1	TGCGCCAGCAGCCAGGATACAGGGGCTACTGGCTACACCTTC	CASSQDTGATGYTF
TRBJ2-5	.	TRBV7-2	TRBD2	TGTGCCAGCAGCTTAGTGTCGGCGGGGGGGAGGTACCAAGAGACCCAGTACTTC	CASSLVSAGGRYQETQYF
TRBJ1-1	.	TRBV30	TRBD1	TGTGCCTGGAGTGGGTGGACAGGGGGAACTGAAGCTTTCTTT	CAWSGWTGGTEAFF
TRBJ1-2	.	TRBV29-1	TRBD1	TGCAGCGTAGACCCGGGACAGTCCTATGGCTACACCTTC	CSVDPGQSYGYTF
TRBJ2-5	once	TRBV28	TRBD2	TGTGCCAGCAGTCCCCCGGGGGGAGAAGAGACCCAGTACTTC	CASSPPGGEETQYF
TRBJ2-7	.	TRBV5-4	.	TGTGCCAGCAGCTTAGGTAGCGGCCTTGGAGAGCAGTACTTC	CASSLGSGLGEQYF
TRBJ1-1	.	TRBV28	TRBD1	TGTGCCAGCCGGGACAGCAGTAACATGAACACTGAAGCTTTCTTT	CASRDSSNMNTEAFF
TRBJ2-7	.	TRBV6-5	.	TGTGCCAGCATGATAGGACACTACGAGCAGTACTTC	CASMIGHYEQYF
TRBJ2-2	.	TRBV27	.	TGTGCCAGCAGGAAAGCGGGGAACACCGGGGAGCTGTTTTTT	CASRKAGNTGELFF
TRBJ2-7	many	TRBV3-1/TRBV3-2	TRBD1	TGTGCCAGCAGGGGGACAGGGTTCGAGCAGTACTTC	CASRGTGFEQYF